This entry concerns a single T cell receptor (beta chain). This entry belongs to a study of T-cell memory formation after mild COVID-19. TCRdb ran MiXCR on the 5' RACE reads and lists one entry per CDR3 protein. The profile shows 450,000 or so distinct CDR3 sequences, roughly 23% of them singletons. This CDR3 contains 16 residues. Trimming stripped 1 base from V and 1 base from J, with 10 bases between. Germline loops: CDR1 MGHRA, CDR2 YSYEKL. The chain uses TRBV4-1 and TRBJ2-2; no clear D gene. The receptor comes from an adult woman who had mild COVID-19 (a few samples of this study predate the infection). Cell type and time point are not known. The sample was PBMCs or a T cell subset sorted from them (not recorded which). The CDR3 DNA follows: TGCGCCAGCAGCCAAGTCGCGACAAGGAACACCGGGGAGCTGTTTTTT. Translating gives CASSQVATRNTGELFF.